A single sample is the source of the 11 T cell receptor beta chains below, sequenced in a study of control samples from healthy donors and cancer patients. Measured with immunoSEQ multiplex PCR; TCRdb has only the in-frame clones, and not every one. The sample has some 100,000 clones; 80% to 95% are singletons. Input material: blood. The receptors were gathered from a human donor in good health. The donor label of this sample is uncertain.

This clone was counted a single time. The chain carries TRBV6-5 and TRBJ1-1; weak D call: TRBD1 (5 bases). V was trimmed by 1 base and J by 5 bases, leaving 14 bases between them. The CDR3 is 15 amino acids. Germline V gene data show CDR1 as MNHEY and CDR2 as SVGAGI. As DNA, the CDR3 is TGTGCCAGCAGTTACTTGGGACGGGGATTGACTGAAGCTTTCTTT. As protein: CASSYLGRGLTEAFF.

V and J are TRBV27 and TRBJ1-4; D is uncertain. Trimming left V 0 bases short and J 8 bases short, with 13 bases between. The germline V gene encodes CDR1 MNHEY and CDR2 SMNVEV (reference sequence). The CDR3 covers 15 residues. This CDR3 reads CASSLSTGIGEKLFF. DNA for the CDR3: TGTGCCAGCAGTTTATCGACGGGTATCGGCGAAAAACTGTTTTTT.

Only a few counts were recorded for this clone. The V gene is TRBV11-3, the J gene TRBJ1-6; D ambiguous. The CDR3 totals 13 residues. Germline CDR1 reads SGHNT; CDR2 reads YENEEA. V was clipped by 5 bases and J by 8 bases, with 10 bases between them. The CDR3 DNA is TGTGCCAGCAGCCCGTCGAGAGATTCACCCCTCCACTTT. It encodes CASSPSRDSPLHF.

This sequence joins TRBV7-6 and TRBJ2-3; TRBD2 aligns across 11 bases. Trimming removed 5 bases from V and 1 base from J; junction bases left unmatched: 17. The CDR3 loop spans 20 amino acids. Per the germline V gene, CDR1 is SGHVS and CDR2 is FNYEAQ. This CDR3 is CASSPRTGTSGDTGTDTQYF. In DNA form, the CDR3 reads TGTGCCAGCAGCCCCCGAACCGGGACTAGCGGTGATACGGGCACAGATACGCAGTATTTT.

This clone has just one count. This rearrangement joins TRBV6-5 to TRBJ1-6; 8 nucleotides align to TRBD1. The germline V gene encodes CDR1 MNHEY and CDR2 SVGAGI. The CDR3 runs to 14 residues. J was trimmed by 10 bases and V by 6 bases; bases with no gene match: 8. CDR3 nucleotides: TGTGCCAGCAGGACTTCAGGGGGCGGATCACCCCTCCACTTT. Its translation: CASRTSGGGSPLHF.

The chain couples TRBV27 to TRBJ1-2, with 7 bases that match TRBD1. Unmatched junction bases numbered 8, after V lost 9 bases and J lost 4 bases. Looked up from germline, CDR1 is MNHEY and CDR2 is SMNVEV (reference sequence). This CDR3 is built from 13 residues. CDR3 loop: CASRQGGGYGYTF. The CDR3 DNA is TGTGCCAGTCGACAGGGAGGCGGCTATGGCTACACCTTC.

This clone was counted many times. The chain has TRBV5-1 and TRBJ1-2; 9 bases are a match to TRBD1. Trimming at V came to 0 bases and at J to 5 bases, leaving 17 bases not matched to a gene. Germline V CDR1 and CDR2: SGHRS, YFSETQ. The CDR3 is 19 amino acids. CDR3 coding DNA: TGCGCCAGCAGCTTGGTGCCGAACCGGGACAGGGTGGGACTATATGGCTACACCTTC. As protein: CASSLVPNRDRVGLYGYTF. Drawing the rest from reference TRBV5-1 and TRBJ1-2, the complete variable domain is KAGVTQTPRYLIKTRGQQVTLSCSPISGHRSVSWYQQTPGQGLQFLFEYFSETQRNKGNFPGRFSGRQFSNSRSEMNVSTLELGDSALYLCASSLVPNRDRVGLYGYTFGSGTRLTVV.

J is TRBJ2-3 and V is TRBV24-1, with a tentative D call TRBD2 (6 bases). V was cut by 4 bases and J by 3 bases, with 22 bases left in between. The CDR3 spans 18 residues. Germline CDR1 KGHDR, CDR2 SFDVKD. Written as DNA, the CDR3 is TGTGCCACCAGTGAAGGGAGGCCTGGGGAGTTATTGACAGATACGCAGTATTTT. Protein: CATSEGRPGELLTDTQYF.

This chain links TRBV5-5 with TRBJ2-3; D remains ambiguous. V dropped 2 bases and J dropped 1 base, with 8 bases sitting between them. Germline V CDR1 and CDR2: SGHKS, YYEKEE (reference sequence). CDR3 size: 14 residues. CDR3 loop: CASSLKAGTDTQYF. The CDR3 region has the DNA TGTGCCAGCAGCTTAAAGGCGGGCACAGATACGCAGTATTTT.

On this clone: This sample includes further DNA sequences coding for the same CDR3. The chain carries TRBV20-1 and TRBJ1-3; D not certain. CDR3 length: 11 residues. Germline values: CDR1 DFQATT, CDR2 SNEGSKA (reference sequence). V was clipped by 1 base and J by 4 bases, with 2 bases between them. In DNA, the CDR3 is TGCAGTGCTAGAGGAGGAAACACCATATATTTT. Translation: CSARGGNTIYF.

The chain recombines TRBV27 with TRBJ2-1; 12 positions match TRBD1. CDR1 and CDR2 (germline): MNHEY, SMNVEV (reference sequence). With 1 base clipped from V and 6 bases from J, the junction kept 4 bases outside the gene matches. CDR3 length: 16 amino acids. The CDR3 reads CASSLLGQGARNEQFF. The CDR3 nucleotides are TGTGCCAGCAGTTTATTGGGACAGGGGGCGCGCAATGAGCAGTTCTTC.